The present T cell receptor (beta chain) was sequenced within a study of blood T cell repertoires in COVID-19. Whole-study context: The cDNA or gDNA used as material had been derived from T cells, B-cell-depleted T cells, or PBMCs.

The CDR3 sequence is 15 residues long. CDR1 is PRHDT and CDR2 is FYEKMQ in the germline V gene (reference sequence). V gave up 0 bases and J gave up 2 bases; unmatched junction bases: 4. Per the authors' pipeline: For nucleated cells, counts were estimated from reference gene primer amplification. The repertoire was sequenced with immunoSEQ multiplex PCR; TCRdb's copy has only in-frame clones and lacks some. The DNA gave D and trimming, while V, J and clone size come from that table. This table has about 220,000 clones, roughly 80% appearing once. The TCR was taken from a human donor in a cohort sampled during active COVID-19. The sequenced sample consisted of peripheral blood. The chain is built from TRBV13 and TRBJ2-7; TRBD1 matches 7 bases. CDR3 amino acids: CASSLGQDRTYEQYF. The CDR3 coding sequence is TGTGCCAGCAGCTTAGGTCAGGACAGGACCTACGAGCAGTACTTC.